Each of the 12 T cell receptor beta chains below was sequenced from the same sample in a study of control samples from healthy donors and cancer patients. Sequencing was performed with immunoSEQ multiplex PCR; in TCRdb, only in-frame clones are kept and a portion is missing. The sample records about 86,000 clones, approximately 95% being singletons. The sequenced material came from blood. Every receptor here comes from a young woman in good health.

The chain employs TRBV10-3 and TRBJ2-5; TRBD1 or TRBD2 may be the D gene (5 bases each). Germline V lookup: CDR1 ENHRY, CDR2 SYGVKD. The CDR3 has 12 amino acids. Trimming left V 10 bases short and J 5 bases short, with 14 bases between. CDR3 sequence reads: CATTGAGETQYF. CDR3 bases: TGTGCCACCACCGGGGCAGGGGAGACCCAGTACTTC.

V is TRBV5-1 and J is TRBJ2-3, with unresolved D. Germline CDR1 reads SGHRS; CDR2 reads YFSETQ. This CDR3 is built from 12 residues. V shed 4 bases and J shed 6 bases, with 9 bases lying between them. The CDR3 DNA is TGCGCCAGCAGCACGCTCCGCGATACGCAGTATTTT. This translates into CASSTLRDTQYF. Variable domain in full (rest from reference TRBV5-1 and TRBJ2-3): KAGVTQTPRYLIKTRGQQVTLSCSPISGHRSVSWYQQTPGQGLQFLFEYFSETQRNKGNFPGRFSGRQFSNSRSEMNVSTLELGDSALYLCASSTLRDTQYFGPGTRLTVL.

The chain has TRBV7-9 and TRBJ2-5; maybe TRBD1 (5 bases). This CDR3 comprises 16 residues. Germline V lookup: CDR1 SEHNR, CDR2 FQNEAQ (reference sequence). The V and J ends lost 1 base and 2 bases respectively, with 14 bases between them. The CDR3 DNA reads as TGTGCCAGCAGCTTAGATTGGGGCGGTCTGCAAGAGACCCAGTACTTC. Its translation: CASSLDWGGLQETQYF. The variable domain in full, with the rest retrieved from reference TRBV7-9 and TRBJ2-5, is DTGVSQNPRHKITKRGQNVTFRCDPISEHNRLYWYRQTLGQGPEFLTYFQNEAQLEKSRLLSDRFSAERPKGSFSTLEIQRTEQGDSAMYLCASSLDWGGLQETQYFGPGTRLLVL.

The gene calls are TRBV28 and TRBJ1-2; D not resolved. CDR3 size: 14 residues. CDR1 MDHEN and CDR2 SYDVKM come from the germline V gene. With 6 bases removed from V and 4 bases from J, the gap between germline ends came to 15 bases. The CDR3 DNA reads TGTGCCAGCAGACACCCCGGGAACAGCTATGGCTACACCTTC. Its translation: CASRHPGNSYGYTF.

The V call is TRBV20-1, the J call TRBJ1-6, with TRBD1 matching over 9 bases. CDR3 length: 11 amino acids. Germline V lookup: CDR1 DFQATT, CDR2 SNEGSKA (reference sequence). With 6 bases clipped from V and 13 bases from J, the junction kept 4 bases outside the gene matches. CDR3 DNA sequence: TGCAGTGCCTGGGGACAGGGTCCCCTCCACTTT. Its protein is CSAWGQGPLHF.

As for this clone: One end of the junction fails to match germline, which may point to a read error. The V and J genes are TRBV6-1 and TRBJ1-2; 9 bases map to TRBD1. This CDR3 is built from 19 residues. Germline V gives CDR1 MNHNS, CDR2 SASEGT. This CDR3 reads CASSQARTGDKHRNYGYTF. The CDR3 DNA is TGTGCCAGCAGTCAAGCCCGGACAGGGGACAAACACAGAAACTATGGCTACACCTTC.

The V and J genes are TRBV9 and TRBJ2-2; D gene uncertain. CDR3 size: 14 residues. Germline CDR1 SGDLS, CDR2 YYNGEE. V lost 4 bases to trimming and J lost 5 bases, with 12 bases between them. The CDR3 sequence: CASSPRTETGELFF. The CDR3 coding sequence is TGTGCCAGCAGCCCCAGGACGGAAACCGGGGAGCTGTTTTTT.

The chain couples TRBV14 to TRBJ1-2, with D uncertain. Germline loops: CDR1 SGHDN, CDR2 FVKESK. V lost 1 base and J 4 bases, leaving 10 bases between the germline ends. The length of the CDR3 is 14 residues. The CDR3 nucleotides are TGTGCCAGCAGCCAAGTAGGGTGGGGCTATGGCTACACCTTC. This encodes CASSQVGWGYGYTF.

This chain uses TRBV9 with TRBJ2-1; unclear D gene. Looked up from germline, CDR1 is SGDLS and CDR2 is YYNGEE. The V end was cut by 0 bases, the J end by 4 bases, with 11 bases between. CDR3 length equals 15 residues. CDR3 DNA sequence: TGTGCCAGCAGCGTAGATGTGGAGCTATACAATGAGCAGTTCTTC. Its translation is CASSVDVELYNEQFF. Full variable domain (missing parts from reference TRBV9 and TRBJ2-1): DSGVTQTPKHLITATGQRVTLRCSPRSGDLSVYWYQQSLDQGLQFLIQYYNGEERAKGNILERFSAQQFPDLHSELNLSSLELGDSALYFCASSVDVELYNEQFFGPGTRLTVL.

The genes are TRBV7-9 and TRBJ1-2, with D maybe TRBD1 (6 bases). The CDR3 sequence is 13 residues long. V lost 5 bases and J 6 bases, leaving 13 bases between the germline ends. Germline values: CDR1 SEHNR, CDR2 FQNEAQ (reference sequence). The CDR3 spells CASSNPGVDGYTF. The CDR3 DNA reads TGTGCCAGCAGCAACCCAGGGGTAGATGGCTACACCTTC.

The chain employs TRBV3-1 (or the pseudogene TRBV3-2) and TRBJ2-5, with a weak D call TRBD2 (5 bases). Trimming left V 4 bases short and J 5 bases short, with 5 bases between. The CDR3 runs 11 residues. Per the germline V gene, CDR1 is LGHDT and CDR2 is YNNKEL (reference sequence). CDR3 residues: CASSLAETQYF. The CDR3 DNA is TGTGCCAGCAGCCTAGCGGAGACCCAGTACTTC.

J is TRBJ1-6 and V is TRBV9, with 7 positions matching TRBD1. The ends lost 0 bases at V and 6 bases at J; junction bases unmatched: 6. The CDR3 runs 16 residues. The germline CDR1 and CDR2 sequences are SGDLS and YYNGEE. The CDR3 spells CASSVGFDRANSPLHF. CDR3 DNA sequence: TGTGCCAGCAGCGTAGGGTTCGACAGGGCTAATTCACCCCTCCACTTT.